This T cell receptor (delta chain) appears in the sequencing data of a study of γδ T cells in repeated Plasmodium falciparum infection. About the research overall: Sampling occurred at baseline, pre-infection for selected infections, and 21 days post-infection. Study findings and constraints: Repeated controlled infections reportedly drove waves of new clonotype selection in Vdelta2-negative, mostly Vdelta1+, gammadelta repertoires.

Trimming at V came to 0 bases and at J to 4 bases, leaving 27 bases not matched to a gene. The CDR3 extends over 24 amino acids. In germline, CDR1 is TSWWSYY, CDR2 QGS. Each sorted gammadelta sample had TRG and TRD chains sequenced. TCRdb repeated clone calling on the multiplex PCR reads with CATT. The table has around 46,000 delta-chain clones, about 1.6% seen once. In its sample, this clone was seen a few times. Its specificity is unknown. The likely explanation is a read error, given a far larger clone one base away. Other DNA sequences in the sample encode the same CDR3. Vgamma9/Vdelta2+ and Vdelta2-negative gammadelta T cells were flow-sorted from PBMC for bulk sequencing.

The rearrangement joins TRDV1 to TRDJ1; 12 positions agree with TRDD3. Matching the DNA to germline supplied the J gene, which TCRdb does not give. Sequencing was carried out using gamma-delta T cells from blood. This clonotype originated in a pool of human donors (malaria-infected and uninfected, not separated). Here the CDR3 reads CALGELVTLPSYGDAGGYGDKLIF. CDR3 nucleotide sequence: TGTGCTCTTGGGGAACTAGTGACACTTCCTTCCTACGGGGACGCTGGGGGATACGGCGATAAACTCATCTTT.